Sequencing of this TCR beta chain was carried out in a study of CD8+ T cells in alopecia areata. About the research overall: Those patients who were treated received oral tofacitinib, which was given at 5 to 10 mg twice daily for moderate-to-severe alopecia areata. Tofacitinib treatment spanned 6 to 18 months, with 6 months off drug afterward. Study-wide points: Numerous clones, expanded in lesions, remained in scalp and blood during tofacitinib.

The sample's treatment: oral pan-JAK inhibitor, 5-10 mg twice daily. From alopecia areata patients, lesional scalp punch biopsies and peripheral blood were collected. The sequencing template was cDNA reverse transcribed from extracted RNA. Assay: immunoSEQ multiplex PCR; the TCRdb copy retains only in-frame clones and omits some. This table has around 180,000 clones, approximately 67% appearing once. Notes on this clone: Its antigen remains unknown.

The CDR3 extends over 22 amino acids. V was pared by 3 bases and J by 4 bases, with 39 bases between. Per germline, CDR1 GTSNPN and CDR2 SVGIG (reference sequence). The source is a human donor with alopecia areata. Sequenced material: CD4+ T cells sorted from blood, taken around week 50, from a patient treated with tofacitinib. The genes are TRBV30 and TRBJ1-2; D might be TRBD1 (5 bases). CDR3 nucleotide sequence: TGTGCCTGGAGGTCAGGGTCCGTTGATCAACGGACTGCAAAGGTCACCTCCTATGGCTACACCTTC. Its protein is CAWRSGSVDQRTAKVTSYGYTF.